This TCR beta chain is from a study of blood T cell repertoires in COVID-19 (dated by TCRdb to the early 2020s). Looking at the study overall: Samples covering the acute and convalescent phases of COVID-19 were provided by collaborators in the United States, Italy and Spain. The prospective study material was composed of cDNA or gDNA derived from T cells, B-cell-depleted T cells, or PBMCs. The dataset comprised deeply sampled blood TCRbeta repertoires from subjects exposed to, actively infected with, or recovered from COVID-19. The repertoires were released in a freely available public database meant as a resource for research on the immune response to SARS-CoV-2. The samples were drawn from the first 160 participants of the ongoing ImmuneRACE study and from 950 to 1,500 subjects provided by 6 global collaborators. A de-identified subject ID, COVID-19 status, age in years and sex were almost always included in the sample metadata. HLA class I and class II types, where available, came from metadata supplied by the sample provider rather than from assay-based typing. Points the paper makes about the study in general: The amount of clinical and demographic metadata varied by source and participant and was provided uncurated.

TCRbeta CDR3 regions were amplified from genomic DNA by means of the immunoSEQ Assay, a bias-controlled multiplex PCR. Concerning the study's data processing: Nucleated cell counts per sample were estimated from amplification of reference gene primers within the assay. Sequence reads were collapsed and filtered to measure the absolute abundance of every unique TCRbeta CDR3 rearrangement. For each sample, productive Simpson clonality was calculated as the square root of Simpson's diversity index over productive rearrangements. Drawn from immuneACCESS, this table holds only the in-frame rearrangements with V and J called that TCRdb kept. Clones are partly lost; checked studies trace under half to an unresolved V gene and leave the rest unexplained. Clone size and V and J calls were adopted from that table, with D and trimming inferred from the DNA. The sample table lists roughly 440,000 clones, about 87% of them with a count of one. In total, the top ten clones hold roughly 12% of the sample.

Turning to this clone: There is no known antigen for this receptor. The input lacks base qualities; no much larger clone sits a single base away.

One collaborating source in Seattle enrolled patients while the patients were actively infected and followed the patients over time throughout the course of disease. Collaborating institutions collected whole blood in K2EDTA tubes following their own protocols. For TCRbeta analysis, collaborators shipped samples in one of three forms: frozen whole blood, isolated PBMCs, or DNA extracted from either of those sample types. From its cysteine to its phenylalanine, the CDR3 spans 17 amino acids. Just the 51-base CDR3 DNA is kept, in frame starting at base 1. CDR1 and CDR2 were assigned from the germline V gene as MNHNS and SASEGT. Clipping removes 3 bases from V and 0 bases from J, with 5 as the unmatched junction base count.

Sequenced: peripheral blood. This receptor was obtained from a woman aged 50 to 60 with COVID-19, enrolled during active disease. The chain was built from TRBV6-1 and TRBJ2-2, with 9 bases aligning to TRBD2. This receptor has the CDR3 CASSDAGLATNTGELFF. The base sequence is TGTGCCAGCAGTGACGCAGGACTAGCGACGAACACCGGGGAGCTGTTTTTT.